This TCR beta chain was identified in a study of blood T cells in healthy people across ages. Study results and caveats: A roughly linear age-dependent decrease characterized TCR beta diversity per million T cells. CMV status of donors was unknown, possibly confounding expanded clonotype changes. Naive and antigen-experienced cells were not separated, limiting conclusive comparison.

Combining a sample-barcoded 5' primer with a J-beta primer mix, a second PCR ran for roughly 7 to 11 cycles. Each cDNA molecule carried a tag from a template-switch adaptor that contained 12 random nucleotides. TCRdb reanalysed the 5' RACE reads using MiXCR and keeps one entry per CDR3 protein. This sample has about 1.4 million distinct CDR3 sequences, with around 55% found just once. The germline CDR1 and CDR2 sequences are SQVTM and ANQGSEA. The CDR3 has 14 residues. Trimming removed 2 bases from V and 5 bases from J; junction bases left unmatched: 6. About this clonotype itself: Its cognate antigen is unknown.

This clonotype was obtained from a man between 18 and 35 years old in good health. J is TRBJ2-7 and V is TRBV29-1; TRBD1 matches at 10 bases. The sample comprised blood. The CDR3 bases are TGCAGCGTTGAAATTTTGGGGACAGGGGACGAGCAGTACTTC. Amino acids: CSVEILGTGDEQYF.